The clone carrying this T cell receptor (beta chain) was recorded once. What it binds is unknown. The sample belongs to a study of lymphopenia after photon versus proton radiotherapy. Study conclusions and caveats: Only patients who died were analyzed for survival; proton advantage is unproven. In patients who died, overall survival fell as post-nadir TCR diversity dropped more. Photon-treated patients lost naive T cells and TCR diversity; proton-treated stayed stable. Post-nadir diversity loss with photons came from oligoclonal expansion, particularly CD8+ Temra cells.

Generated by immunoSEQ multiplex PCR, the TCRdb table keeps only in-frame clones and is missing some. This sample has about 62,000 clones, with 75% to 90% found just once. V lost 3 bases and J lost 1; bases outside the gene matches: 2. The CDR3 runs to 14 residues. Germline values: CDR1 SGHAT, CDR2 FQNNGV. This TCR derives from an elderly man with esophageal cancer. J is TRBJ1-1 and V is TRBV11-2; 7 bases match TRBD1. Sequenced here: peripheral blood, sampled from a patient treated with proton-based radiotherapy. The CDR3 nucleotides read TGTGCCAGCAGCTTTACAGGGGCGAACACTGAAGCTTTCTTT. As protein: CASSFTGANTEAFF.